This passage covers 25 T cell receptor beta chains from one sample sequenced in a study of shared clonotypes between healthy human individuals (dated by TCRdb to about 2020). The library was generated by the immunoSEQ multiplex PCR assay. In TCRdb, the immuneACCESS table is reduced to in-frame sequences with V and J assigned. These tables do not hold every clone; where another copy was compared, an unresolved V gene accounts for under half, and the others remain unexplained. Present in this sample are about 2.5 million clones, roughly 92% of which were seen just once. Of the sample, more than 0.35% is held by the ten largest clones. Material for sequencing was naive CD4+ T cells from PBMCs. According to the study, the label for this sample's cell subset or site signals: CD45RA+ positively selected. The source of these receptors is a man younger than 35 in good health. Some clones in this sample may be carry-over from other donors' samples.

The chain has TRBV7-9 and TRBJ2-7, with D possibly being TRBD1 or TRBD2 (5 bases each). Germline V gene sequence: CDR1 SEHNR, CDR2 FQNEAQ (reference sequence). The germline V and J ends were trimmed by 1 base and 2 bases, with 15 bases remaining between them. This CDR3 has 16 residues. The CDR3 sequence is CASSLEGSGAAYEQYF. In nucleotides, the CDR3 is TGTGCCAGCAGCTTAGAGGGGAGCGGAGCCGCCTACGAGCAGTACTTC.

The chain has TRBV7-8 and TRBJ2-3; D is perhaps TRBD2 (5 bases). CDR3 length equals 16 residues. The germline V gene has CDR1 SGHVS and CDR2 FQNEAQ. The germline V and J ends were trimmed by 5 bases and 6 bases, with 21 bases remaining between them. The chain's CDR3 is CASSATIPSLGDTQYF. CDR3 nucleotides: TGTGCCAGCAGCGCGACTATACCCTCACTTGGGGATACGCAGTATTTT.

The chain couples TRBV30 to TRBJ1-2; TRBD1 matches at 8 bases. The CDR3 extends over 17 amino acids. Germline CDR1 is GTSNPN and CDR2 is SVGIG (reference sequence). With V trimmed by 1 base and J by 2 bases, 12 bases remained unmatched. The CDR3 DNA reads TGTGCCTGGAGTGCGGAGGGAGGAACAGGGGGGAACTATGGCTACACCTTC. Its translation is CAWSAEGGTGGNYGYTF.

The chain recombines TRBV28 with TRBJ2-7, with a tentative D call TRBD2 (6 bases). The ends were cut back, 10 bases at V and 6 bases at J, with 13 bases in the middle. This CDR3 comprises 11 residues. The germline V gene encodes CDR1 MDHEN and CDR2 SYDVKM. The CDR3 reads CATKRALEQYF. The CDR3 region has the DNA TGTGCCACTAAGCGGGCCCTCGAGCAGTACTTC. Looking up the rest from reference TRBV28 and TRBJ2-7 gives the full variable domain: DVKVTQSSRYLVKRTGEKVFLECVQDMDHENMFWYRQDPGLGLRLIYFSYDVKMKEKGDIPEGYSVSREKKERFSLILESASTNQTSMYLCATKRALEQYFGPGTRLTVT.

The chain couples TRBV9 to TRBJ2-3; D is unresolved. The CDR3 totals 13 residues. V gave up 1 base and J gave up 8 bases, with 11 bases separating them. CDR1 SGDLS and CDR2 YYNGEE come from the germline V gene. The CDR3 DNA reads TGTGCCAGCAGCGTATATTCTAGTGCTACGCAGTATTTT. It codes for CASSVYSSATQYF.

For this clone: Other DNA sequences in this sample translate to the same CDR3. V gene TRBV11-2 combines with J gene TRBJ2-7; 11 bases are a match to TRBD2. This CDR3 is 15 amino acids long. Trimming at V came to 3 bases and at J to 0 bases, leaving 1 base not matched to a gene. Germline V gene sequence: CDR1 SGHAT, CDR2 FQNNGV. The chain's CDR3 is CASSFTSGSSYEQYF. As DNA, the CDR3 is TGTGCCAGCAGCTTCACTAGCGGGAGCTCCTACGAGCAGTACTTC.

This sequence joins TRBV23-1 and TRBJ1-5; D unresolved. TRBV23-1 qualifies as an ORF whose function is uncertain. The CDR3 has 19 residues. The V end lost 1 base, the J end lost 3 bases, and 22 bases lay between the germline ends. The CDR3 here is CASSQFVSPKRRNNQPQHF. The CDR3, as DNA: TGCGCCAGCAGTCAATTTGTCTCCCCTAAACGACGGAACAATCAGCCCCAGCATTTT.

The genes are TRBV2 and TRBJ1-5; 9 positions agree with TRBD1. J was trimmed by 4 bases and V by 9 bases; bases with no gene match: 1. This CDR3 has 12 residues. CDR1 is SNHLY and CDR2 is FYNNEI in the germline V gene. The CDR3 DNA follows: TGTGCCAGTGGACAGGGGAATCAGCCCCAGCATTTT. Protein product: CASGQGNQPQHF.

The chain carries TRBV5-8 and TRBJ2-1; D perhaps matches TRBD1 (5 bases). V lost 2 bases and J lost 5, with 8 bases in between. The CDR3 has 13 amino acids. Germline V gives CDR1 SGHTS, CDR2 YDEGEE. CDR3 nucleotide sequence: TGTGCCAGCAGCTTCCAGGGTAACAATGAGCAGTTCTTC. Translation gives CASSFQGNNEQFF.

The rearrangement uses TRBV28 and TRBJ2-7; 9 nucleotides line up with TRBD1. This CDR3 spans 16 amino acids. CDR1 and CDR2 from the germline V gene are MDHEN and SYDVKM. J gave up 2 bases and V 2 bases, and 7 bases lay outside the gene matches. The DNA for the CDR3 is TGTGCCAGCAGTTTAGTCGGACAGGGGCCCGCCTACGAGCAGTACTTC. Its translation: CASSLVGQGPAYEQYF.

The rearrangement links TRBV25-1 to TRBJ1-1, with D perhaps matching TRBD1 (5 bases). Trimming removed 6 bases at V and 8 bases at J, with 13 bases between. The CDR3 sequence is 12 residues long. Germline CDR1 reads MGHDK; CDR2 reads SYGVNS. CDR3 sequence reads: CASRLDSQEAFF. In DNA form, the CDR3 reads TGTGCCAGCAGGCTAGACAGCCAGGAAGCTTTCTTT.

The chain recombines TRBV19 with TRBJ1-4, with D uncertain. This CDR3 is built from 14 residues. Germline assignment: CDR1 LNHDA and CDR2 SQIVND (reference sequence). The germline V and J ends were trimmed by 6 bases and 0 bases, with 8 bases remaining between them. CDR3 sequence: CASSRIATNEKLFF. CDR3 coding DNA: TGTGCCAGTAGCCGGATTGCAACTAATGAAAAACTGTTTTTT.

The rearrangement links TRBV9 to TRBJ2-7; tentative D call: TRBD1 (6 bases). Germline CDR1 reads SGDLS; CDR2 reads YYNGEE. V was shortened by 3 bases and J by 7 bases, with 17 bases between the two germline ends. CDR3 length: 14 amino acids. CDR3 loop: CASSATTGRGEQYF. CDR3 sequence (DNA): TGTGCCAGCAGCGCCACGACAGGTCGAGGTGAGCAGTACTTC. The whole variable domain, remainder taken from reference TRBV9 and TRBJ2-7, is DSGVTQTPKHLITATGQRVTLRCSPRSGDLSVYWYQQSLDQGLQFLIQYYNGEERAKGNILERFSAQQFPDLHSELNLSSLELGDSALYFCASSATTGRGEQYFGPGTRLTVT.

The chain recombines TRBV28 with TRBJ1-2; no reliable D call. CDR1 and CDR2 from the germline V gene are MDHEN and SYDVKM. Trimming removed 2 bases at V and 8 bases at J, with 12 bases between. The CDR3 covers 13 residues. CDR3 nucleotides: TGTGCCAGCAGTTTAGACGGCCGTTGGGGCTACACCTTC. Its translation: CASSLDGRWGYTF.

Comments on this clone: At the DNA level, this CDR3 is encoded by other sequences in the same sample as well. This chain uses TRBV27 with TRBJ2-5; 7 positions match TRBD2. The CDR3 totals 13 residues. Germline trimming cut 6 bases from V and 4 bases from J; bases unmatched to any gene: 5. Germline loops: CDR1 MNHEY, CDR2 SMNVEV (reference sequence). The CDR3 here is CASSPRGVETQYF. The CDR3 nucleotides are TGTGCCAGCAGCCCCCGGGGGGTAGAGACCCAGTACTTC.

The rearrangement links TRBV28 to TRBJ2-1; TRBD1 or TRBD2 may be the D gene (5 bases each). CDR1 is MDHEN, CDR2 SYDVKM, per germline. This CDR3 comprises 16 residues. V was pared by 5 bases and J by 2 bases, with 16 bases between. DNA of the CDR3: TGTGCCAGCAGTATCGCATCCCCGGGACCCTACAATGAGCAGTTCTTC. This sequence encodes CASSIASPGPYNEQFF.

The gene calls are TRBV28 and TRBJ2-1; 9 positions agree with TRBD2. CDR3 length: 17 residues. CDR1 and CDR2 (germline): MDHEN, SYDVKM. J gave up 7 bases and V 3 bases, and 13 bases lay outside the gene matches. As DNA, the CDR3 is TGTGCCAGCAGTTTGATCGGTGCGGGAGGGGGTCTAAATGAGCAGTTCTTC. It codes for CASSLIGAGGGLNEQFF.

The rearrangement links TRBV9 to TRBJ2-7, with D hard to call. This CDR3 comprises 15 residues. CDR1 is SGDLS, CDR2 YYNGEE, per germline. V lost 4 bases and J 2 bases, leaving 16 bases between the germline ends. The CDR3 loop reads CASSTAAGPTYEQYF. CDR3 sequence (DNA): TGTGCCAGCAGCACCGCGGCCGGGCCAACCTACGAGCAGTACTTC.

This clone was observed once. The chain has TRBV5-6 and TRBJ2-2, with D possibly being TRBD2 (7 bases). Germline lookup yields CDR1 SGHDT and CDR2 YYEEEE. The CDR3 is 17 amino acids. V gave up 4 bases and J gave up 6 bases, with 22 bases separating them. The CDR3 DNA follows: TGTGCCAGCAGCAAGAGGACCGGGGGGCGCGTAGCCGGGGAGCTGTTTTTT. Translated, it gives CASSKRTGGRVAGELFF.

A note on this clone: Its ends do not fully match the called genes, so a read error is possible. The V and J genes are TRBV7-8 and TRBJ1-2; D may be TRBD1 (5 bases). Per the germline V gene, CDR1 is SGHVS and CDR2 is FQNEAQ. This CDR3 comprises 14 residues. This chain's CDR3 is CASNLGAANYGYTF. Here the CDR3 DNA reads TGTGCCAGCAACTTAGGGGCGGCTAACTATGGCTACACCTTC.

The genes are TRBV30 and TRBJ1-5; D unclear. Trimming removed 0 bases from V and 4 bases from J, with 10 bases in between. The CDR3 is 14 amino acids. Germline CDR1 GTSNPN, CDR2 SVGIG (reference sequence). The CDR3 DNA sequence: TGTGCCTGGAGTGTATGGCGGACTAATCAGCCCCAGCATTTT. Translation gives CAWSVWRTNQPQHF.

The CDR3 coding sequence is TGTGCCAGCAGAAAAAACACTGAAGCTTTCTTT. It translates to CASRKNTEAFF. The chain combines TRBV7-2 with TRBJ1-1; D is unresolved. The CDR3 runs to 11 residues. Deletions cut 6 bases from V and 2 bases from J, with 4 bases between. Germline-derived CDR1 and CDR2 are SGHTA and FQGNSA.

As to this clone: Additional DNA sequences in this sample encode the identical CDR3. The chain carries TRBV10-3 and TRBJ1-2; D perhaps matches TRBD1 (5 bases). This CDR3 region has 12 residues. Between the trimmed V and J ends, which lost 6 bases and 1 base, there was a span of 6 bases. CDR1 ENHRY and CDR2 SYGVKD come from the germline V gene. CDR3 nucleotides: TGTGCCATCAGCAGGGATAACTATGGCTACACCTTC. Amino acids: CAISRDNYGYTF.

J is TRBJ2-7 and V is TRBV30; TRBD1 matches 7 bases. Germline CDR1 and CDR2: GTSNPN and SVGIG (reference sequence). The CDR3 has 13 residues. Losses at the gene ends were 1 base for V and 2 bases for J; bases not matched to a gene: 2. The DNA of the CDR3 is TGTGCCTGGAGTGACGACAGGGCCTACGAGCAGTACTTC. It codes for CAWSDDRAYEQYF.

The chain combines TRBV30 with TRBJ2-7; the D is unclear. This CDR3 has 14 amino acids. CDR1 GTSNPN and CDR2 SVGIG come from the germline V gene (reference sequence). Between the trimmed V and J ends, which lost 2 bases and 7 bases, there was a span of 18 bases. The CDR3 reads CAWSKKSGVGEQYF. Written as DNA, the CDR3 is TGTGCCTGGAGTAAGAAATCTGGCGTGGGGGAGCAGTACTTC.